This T cell receptor beta chain originates from a study of blood T cells in healthy people across ages. CDR3 size: 16 residues. Germline assignment: CDR1 SGDLS and CDR2 YYNGEE. Trimming removed 0 bases from V and 11 bases from J; junction bases left unmatched: 8. Through a sample-barcoded 5' primer and a J-beta primer mix, a second PCR was run for roughly 6 to 12 cycles. TCRdb independently ran MiXCR on the 5' RACE reads; one entry per CDR3 protein. The table shows 750,000 to 950,000 distinct CDR3 sequences, with roughly 50% occurring only once. The source is a man older than 75 in good health. Sequenced input: blood. The chain is built from TRBV9 and TRBJ2-5; TRBD2 aligns across 15 bases. This chain's CDR3 is CASSVGTSGRANEQYF. In DNA form, the CDR3 reads TGTGCCAGCAGCGTAGGGACTAGCGGGAGGGCCAATGAGCAGTACTTC.